This T cell receptor beta chain was found in a study of Ad26.COV2.S vaccination and SARS-CoV-2 variants. TCRdb's copy holds only in-frame clones and misses some; the assay was immunoSEQ multiplex PCR. The table lists about 350,000 clones, around 89% of them singletons, with approximately 5.9% in the top ten. Whole-study results and caveats: Participants given vaccine showed non-spike TCR breadth similar to that of placebo recipients.

As for this clone: Its antigen is as yet unknown.

Trimming stripped 2 bases from V and 2 bases from J, with 10 bases between. The CDR3 contains 15 residues. Looked up from germline, CDR1 is PRHDT and CDR2 is FYEKMQ (reference sequence). The treatment was: 19 received Ad26.COV2.S at low or high dose, single or two shots; roughly five received placebo; per-sample allocation not given. Day 63 following the first vaccine or placebo injection was when the samples were taken. Built on an Ad26 vector, the vaccine expressed Wuhan-strain SARS-CoV-2 spike. This specimen was peripheral blood, taken in a trial of Ad26.COV2.S vaccine versus placebo. The sequence was obtained from a person aged 18-60 years who received the Ad26.COV2.S COVID-19 vaccine or a placebo. The gene calls are TRBV13 and TRBJ2-1; D uncertain. The CDR3 nucleotides read TGTGCCAGCAGCTTATTTCGAAGCACCTACAATGAGCAGTTCTTC. As protein: CASSLFRSTYNEQFF. Looking up the rest from reference TRBV13 and TRBJ2-1 gives the full variable domain: AAGVIQSPRHLIKEKRETATLKCYPIPRHDTVYWYQQGPGQDPQFLISFYEKMQSDKGSIPDRFSAQQFSDYHSELNMSSLELGDSALYFCASSLFRSTYNEQFFGPGTRLTVL.